The source of this TCR beta chain is a study of OX40 agonist ivuxolimab in advanced cancers. Germline trimming cut 3 bases from V and 3 bases from J; bases unmatched to any gene: 8. Germline CDR1 is LGHNA and CDR2 is YNFKEQ. The CDR3 consists of 16 residues. The assay was immunoSEQ multiplex PCR, and TCRdb's table has in-frame clones only and misses some. The sample has roughly 49,000 clones; roughly 85% are singletons. The rearrangement links TRBV4-2 to TRBJ1-5; 7 positions agree with TRBD1. The material sequenced was CD4+ or CD8+ T cells sorted from blood, taken in a trial of the OX40 agonist ivuxolimab. The sequence came from an adult with an advanced solid tumor such as melanoma, head and neck, liver or kidney cancer. The CDR3 DNA reads as TGTGCCAGCAGCCAGGGAGGACAGGAGAACAATCAGCCCCAGCATTTT. Its protein is CASSQGGQENNQPQHF.